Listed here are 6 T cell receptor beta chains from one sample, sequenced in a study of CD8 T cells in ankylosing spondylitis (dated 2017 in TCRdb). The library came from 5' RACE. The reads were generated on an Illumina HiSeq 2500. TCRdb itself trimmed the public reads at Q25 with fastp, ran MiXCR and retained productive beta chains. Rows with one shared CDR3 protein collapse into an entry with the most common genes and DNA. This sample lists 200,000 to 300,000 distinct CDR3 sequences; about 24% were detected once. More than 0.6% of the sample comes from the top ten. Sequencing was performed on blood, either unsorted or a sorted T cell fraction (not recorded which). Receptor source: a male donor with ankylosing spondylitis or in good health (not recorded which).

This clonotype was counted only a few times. CDR3 residues: CSARDSRYNQPQHF. The CDR3, as DNA: TGCAGTGCTAGAGATTCCAGATACAATCAGCCCCAGCATTTT. The chain is built from TRBV20-1 and TRBJ1-5; D gene unclear. Per germline, CDR1 DFQATT and CDR2 SNEGSKA (reference sequence). V was clipped by 0 bases and J by 3 bases, with 9 bases between them. The CDR3 totals 14 residues.

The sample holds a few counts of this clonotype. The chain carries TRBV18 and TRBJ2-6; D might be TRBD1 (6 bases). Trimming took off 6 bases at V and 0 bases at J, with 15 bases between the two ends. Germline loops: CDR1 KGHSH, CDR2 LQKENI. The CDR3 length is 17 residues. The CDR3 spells CASSSGTPNSGANVLTF. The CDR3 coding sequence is TGTGCCAGCTCGTCCGGGACACCGAACTCTGGGGCCAACGTCCTGACTTTC. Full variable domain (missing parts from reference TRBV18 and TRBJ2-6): NAGVMQNPRHLVRRRGQEARLRCSPMKGHSHVYWYRQLPEEGLKFMVYLQKENIIDESGMPKERFSAEFPKEGPSILRIQQVVRGDSAAYFCASSSGTPNSGANVLTFGAGSRLTVL.

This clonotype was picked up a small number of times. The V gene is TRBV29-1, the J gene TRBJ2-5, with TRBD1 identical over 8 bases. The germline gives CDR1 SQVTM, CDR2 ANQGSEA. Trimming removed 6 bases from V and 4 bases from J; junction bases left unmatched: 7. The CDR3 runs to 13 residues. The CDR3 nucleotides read TGCAGCGTGGCCGACAGGGGACGAGAGACCCAGTACTTC. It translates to CSVADRGRETQYF.

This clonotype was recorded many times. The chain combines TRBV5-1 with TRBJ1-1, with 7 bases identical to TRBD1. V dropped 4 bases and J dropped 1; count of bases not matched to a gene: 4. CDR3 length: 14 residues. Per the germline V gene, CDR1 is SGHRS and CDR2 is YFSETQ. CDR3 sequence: CASSRNRGNTEAFF. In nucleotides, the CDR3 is TGCGCCAGCAGCCGAAACAGGGGGAACACTGAAGCTTTCTTT.

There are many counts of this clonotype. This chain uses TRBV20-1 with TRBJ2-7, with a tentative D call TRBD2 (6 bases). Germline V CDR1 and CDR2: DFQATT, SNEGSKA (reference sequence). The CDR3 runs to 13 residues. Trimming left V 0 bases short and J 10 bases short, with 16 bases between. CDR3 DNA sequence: TGCAGTGCTAGAGATCTTTTGGCGGGGAGACAGTACTTC. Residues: CSARDLLAGRQYF.

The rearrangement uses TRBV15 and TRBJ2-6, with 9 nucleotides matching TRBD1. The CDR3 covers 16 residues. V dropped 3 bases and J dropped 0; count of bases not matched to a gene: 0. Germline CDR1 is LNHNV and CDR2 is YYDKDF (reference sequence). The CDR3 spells CATSRDRGSGANVLTF. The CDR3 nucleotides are TGTGCCACCAGCAGGGACAGGGGCTCTGGGGCCAACGTCCTGACTTTC.